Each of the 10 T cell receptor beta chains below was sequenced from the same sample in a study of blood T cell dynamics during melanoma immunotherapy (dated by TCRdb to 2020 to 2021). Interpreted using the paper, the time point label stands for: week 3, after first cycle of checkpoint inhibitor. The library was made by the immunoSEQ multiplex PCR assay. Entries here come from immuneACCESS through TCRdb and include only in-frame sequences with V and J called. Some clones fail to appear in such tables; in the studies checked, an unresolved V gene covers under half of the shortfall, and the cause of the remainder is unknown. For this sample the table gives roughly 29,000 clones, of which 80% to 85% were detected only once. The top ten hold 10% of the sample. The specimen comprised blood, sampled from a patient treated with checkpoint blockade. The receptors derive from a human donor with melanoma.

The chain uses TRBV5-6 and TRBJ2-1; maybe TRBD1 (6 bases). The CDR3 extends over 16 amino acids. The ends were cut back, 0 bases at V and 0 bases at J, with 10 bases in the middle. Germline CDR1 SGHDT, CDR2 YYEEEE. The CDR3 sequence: CASSLGLGASYNEQFF. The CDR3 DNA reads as TGTGCCAGCAGCTTGGGTTTGGGGGCCTCCTACAATGAGCAGTTCTTC.

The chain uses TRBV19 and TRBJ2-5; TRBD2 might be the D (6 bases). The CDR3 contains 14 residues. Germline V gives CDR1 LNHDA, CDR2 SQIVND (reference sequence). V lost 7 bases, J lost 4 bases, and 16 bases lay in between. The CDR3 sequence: CASTSSGTLETQYF. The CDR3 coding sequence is TGTGCCAGTACCTCATCTGGGACTTTAGAGACCCAGTACTTC.

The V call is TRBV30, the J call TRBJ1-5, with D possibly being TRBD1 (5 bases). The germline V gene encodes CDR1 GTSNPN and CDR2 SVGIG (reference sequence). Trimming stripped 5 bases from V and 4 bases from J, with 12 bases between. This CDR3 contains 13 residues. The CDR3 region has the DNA TGTGCCTGGGGGGCGAGTAGAAATCAGCCCCAGCATTTT. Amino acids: CAWGASRNQPQHF.

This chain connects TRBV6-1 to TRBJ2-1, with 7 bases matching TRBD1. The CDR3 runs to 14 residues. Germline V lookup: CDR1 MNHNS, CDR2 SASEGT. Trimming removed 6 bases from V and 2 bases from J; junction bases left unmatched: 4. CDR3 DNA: TGTGCCAGCAGGGGACAGTTAGCCTACAATGAGCAGTTCTTC. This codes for CASRGQLAYNEQFF.

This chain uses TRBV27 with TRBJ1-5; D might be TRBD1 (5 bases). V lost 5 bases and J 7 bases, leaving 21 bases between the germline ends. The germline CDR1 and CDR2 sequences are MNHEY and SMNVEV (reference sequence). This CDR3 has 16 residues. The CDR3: CASSPAGGGARQPQHF. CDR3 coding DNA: TGTGCCAGCAGTCCCGCCGGGGGAGGGGCACGGCAGCCCCAGCATTTT.

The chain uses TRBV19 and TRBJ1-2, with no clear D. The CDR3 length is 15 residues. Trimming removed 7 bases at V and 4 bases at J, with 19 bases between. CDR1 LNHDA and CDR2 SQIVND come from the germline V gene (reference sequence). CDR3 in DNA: TGTGCCAGTACCATGGTTCGTACCCCCCGCTATGGCTACACCTTC. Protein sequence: CASTMVRTPRYGYTF.

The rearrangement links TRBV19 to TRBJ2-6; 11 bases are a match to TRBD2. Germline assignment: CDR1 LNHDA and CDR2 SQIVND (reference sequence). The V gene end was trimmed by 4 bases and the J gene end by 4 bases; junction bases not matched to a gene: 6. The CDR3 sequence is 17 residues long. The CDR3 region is CASSRGLAESGANVLTF. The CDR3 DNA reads TGTGCCAGTAGTAGGGGACTAGCGGAGTCCGGGGCCAACGTCCTGACTTTC.

The CDR3 region has the DNA TGTGCTCTGGGGGGACAGGGGGCCTCCTACGAGCAGTACTTC. It yields the protein CALGGQGASYEQYF. The chain combines TRBV11-2 with TRBJ2-7, with 12 bases identical to TRBD1. CDR1 and CDR2 from the germline V gene are SGHAT and FQNNGV. The CDR3 has 14 amino acids.

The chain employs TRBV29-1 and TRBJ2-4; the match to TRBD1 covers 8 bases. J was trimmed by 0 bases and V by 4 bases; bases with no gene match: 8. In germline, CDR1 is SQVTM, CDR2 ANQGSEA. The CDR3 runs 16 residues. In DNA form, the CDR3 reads TGCAGCGTTGGATGGACAGGGAGCCTAGCCAAAAACATTCAGTACTTC. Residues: CSVGWTGSLAKNIQYF.

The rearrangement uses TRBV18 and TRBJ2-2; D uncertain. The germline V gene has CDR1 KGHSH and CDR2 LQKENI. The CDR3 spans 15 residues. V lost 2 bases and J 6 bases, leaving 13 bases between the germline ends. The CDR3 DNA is TGTGCCAGCTCACCAAGGCAGGCAAGGGCCGGGGAGCTGTTTTTT. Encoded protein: CASSPRQARAGELFF.